These 12 T cell receptor beta chains came from one sample sequenced in a study of T cell responses to AZD1222 COVID-19 vaccine. Generated by immunoSEQ multiplex PCR, the TCRdb table keeps only in-frame clones and is missing some. The sample shows about 150,000 clones, 88% of them seen only once. Sequenced here: peripheral blood, sampled after recovery from COVID-19. The receptors were sampled from an adult who had recovered from COVID-19.

J is TRBJ2-3 and V is TRBV28; D is perhaps TRBD2 (5 bases). Germline-derived CDR1 and CDR2 are MDHEN and SYDVKM. The V and J ends lost 2 bases and 0 bases respectively, with 9 bases between them. CDR3 length: 15 residues. DNA for the CDR3: TGTGCCAGCAGTTTACCGGACTCAAGCACAGATACGCAGTATTTT. This encodes CASSLPDSSTDTQYF.

V is TRBV5-1 and J is TRBJ1-3; TRBD1 is a possible D gene (6 bases). The CDR3 is 14 amino acids. Germline V gives CDR1 SGHRS, CDR2 YFSETQ. Trimming removed 3 bases at V and 2 bases at J, with 9 bases between. CDR3 sequence: CASSSGGPGNTIYF. The CDR3 region has the DNA TGCGCCAGCAGCTCCGGGGGGCCTGGAAACACCATATATTTT.

The chain has TRBV18 and TRBJ2-5; D is unclear. The germline V gene has CDR1 KGHSH and CDR2 LQKENI. The CDR3 contains 12 residues. V was cut by 3 bases and J by 5 bases, with 7 bases left in between. CDR3 in amino acids: CASSPSPETQYF. As DNA, the CDR3 is TGTGCCAGCTCACCTTCTCCGGAGACCCAGTACTTC.

CDR3 DNA sequence: TGCGCCAGCAGCCCCCTAGCGGGGGGTGGGAACACCGGGGAGCTGTTTTTT. Its protein product is CASSPLAGGGNTGELFF. This chain uses TRBV4-1 with TRBJ2-2; 11 nucleotides agree with TRBD2. There are 17 residues in the CDR3. Per the germline V gene, CDR1 is MGHRA and CDR2 is YSYEKL. V was pared by 4 bases and J by 1 base, with 5 bases of the junction left unmatched.

V is TRBV7-9 and J is TRBJ2-1; TRBD1 matches at 9 bases. Germline values: CDR1 SEHNR, CDR2 FQNEAQ (reference sequence). V gave up 5 bases and J gave up 5 bases; unmatched junction bases: 7. This CDR3 comprises 15 residues. Here the CDR3 DNA reads TGTGCCAGCAGCCCTACAGGGGGCGGCCACAATGAGCAGTTCTTC. Translated, it gives CASSPTGGGHNEQFF.

This chain connects TRBV4-3 to TRBJ2-3; D possibly corresponds to TRBD1 (5 bases). The V end was cut by 0 bases, the J end by 7 bases, with 14 bases between. Germline CDR1 reads LGHNA; CDR2 reads YSLEER. The length of the CDR3 is 15 residues. The CDR3 region is CASSQDLQGGYTQYF. DNA of the CDR3: TGCGCCAGCAGCCAAGATCTGCAGGGTGGCTATACGCAGTATTTT.

The chain joins TRBV4-2 to TRBJ1-2; 9 bases match TRBD1. J was trimmed by 6 bases and V by 0 bases; bases with no gene match: 20. The CDR3 is 20 residues long. The germline V gene has CDR1 LGHNA and CDR2 YNFKEQ. In DNA, the CDR3 is TGTGCCAGCAGCCAAGAAACACGGGGAAGCTCGGGACAGGGTGAAGATGGCTACACCTTC. This codes for CASSQETRGSSGQGEDGYTF.

The V and J genes are TRBV10-3 and TRBJ2-7; 8 positions match TRBD2. The length of the CDR3 is 16 residues. Trimming cost V 3 bases and J 4 bases; bases outside gene matches: 11. The germline V gene encodes CDR1 ENHRY and CDR2 SYGVKD. CDR3 loop: CAISDLGTRAVYEQYF. Here the CDR3 DNA reads TGTGCCATCAGTGATCTGGGGACTAGGGCCGTATACGAGCAGTACTTC.

The chain carries TRBV12-5 and TRBJ1-3; D is undetermined. This CDR3 region has 16 residues. Germline V gene lookup returns CDR1 LGHNT and CDR2 FRNRAP. The ends were cut back, 6 bases at V and 0 bases at J, with 15 bases in the middle. The CDR3 coding sequence is TGTGCTAGTGGCCAAGGACGTACTAGCTCTGGAAACACCATATATTTT. Amino acids: CASGQGRTSSGNTIYF.

This sequence joins TRBV7-8 and TRBJ2-7, with D maybe TRBD1 (6 bases). This CDR3 is 15 amino acids long. Deletions cut 3 bases from V and 0 bases from J, with 12 bases between. Germline CDR1 SGHVS, CDR2 FQNEAQ. The CDR3 sequence: CASSFQVDSSYEQYF. The DNA for the CDR3 is TGTGCCAGCAGCTTCCAGGTGGACAGCTCCTACGAGCAGTACTTC.

V gene TRBV2 combines with J gene TRBJ1-5; D is ambiguous. The V gene lost 4 bases and the J gene lost 5 bases, with 12 bases spanning the gap. Germline lookup yields CDR1 SNHLY and CDR2 FYNNEI. CDR3 length: 14 residues. CDR3 DNA sequence: TGTGCCAGCAGTGTTGGTGTTGGCTATCAGCCCCAGCATTTT. Amino acid sequence: CASSVGVGYQPQHF.

V and J are TRBV19 and TRBJ1-5, with D uncertain. V dropped 2 bases and J dropped 2 bases, with 7 bases sitting between them. The CDR3 is 14 residues long. Germline V gene data show CDR1 as LNHDA and CDR2 as SQIVND (reference sequence). The chain's CDR3 is CASSIMRGNQPQHF. The DNA of the CDR3 is TGTGCCAGTAGTATAATGAGGGGCAATCAGCCCCAGCATTTT.